This T cell receptor beta chain was identified during a study of OX40 agonist ivuxolimab in advanced cancers. Study-wide context: Patients took ivuxolimab, an agonistic anti-OX40 (CD134) antibody. Three patients, one with hepatocellular carcinoma and two with cutaneous melanoma, responded partially.

Germline assignment: CDR1 SGHNT and CDR2 YYREEE (reference sequence). Between the trimmed V and J ends, which lost 2 bases and 7 bases, there was a span of 15 bases. This CDR3 has 14 residues. Overall study findings and caveats: Expanded clones were, on average, more numerous in CD8+ T cells than in CD4+.

The protocol was immunoSEQ multiplex PCR, while the TCRdb copy is restricted to in-frame clones and leaves out a portion. The data hold around 65,000 clones, with approximately 90% observed a single time. In regard to this clone: Its antigen remains unidentified.

The TCR comes from an adult with an advanced solid tumor such as melanoma, head and neck, liver or kidney cancer. The chain employs TRBV5-4 and TRBJ1-2, with D tentatively TRBD1 (5 bases). Sequencing was performed on CD4+ or CD8+ T cells sorted from blood, taken in a trial of the OX40 agonist ivuxolimab. CDR3 protein: CASSFHRGGPGYTF. In nucleotides, the CDR3 is TGTGCCAGCAGCTTCCATCGGGGCGGGCCTGGCTACACCTTC. The full variable domain, in which reference TRBV5-4 and TRBJ1-2 provide the parts outside the CDR3, is ETGVTQSPTHLIKTRGQQVTLRCSSQSGHNTVSWYQQALGQGPQFIFQYYREEENGRGNFPPRFSGLQFPNYSSELNVNALELDDSALYLCASSFHRGGPGYTFGSGTRLTVV.